This TCR beta chain stems from a study of shared clonotypes between healthy human individuals. For the study at large: Each donor contributed plates that comprised three CD4 naive, three CD4 memory, two CD8 naive and one CD8 memory. Overall study results and limits: The generation probabilities recorded for non-shared clonotypes fell below those of clonotypes shared by all four donors. Rarefaction analysis demonstrated incomplete sorted-subset sequencing notwithstanding large depth.

Germline lookup yields CDR1 MDHEN and CDR2 SYDVKM. The CDR3 is made up of 15 amino acids. V lost 6 bases to trimming and J lost 3 bases, with 17 bases between them. Here immunoSEQ multiplex PCR was the method, and the copy in TCRdb shows in-frame clones only, minus some. The sample records about 870,000 clones, 80% to 95% being singletons. Concerning this clone itself: Its antigen is currently unknown.

CD45RO negativity and positive selection for CCR7 defined naive CD8 cells, a population that excluded terminally differentiated effector memory CD45RA+ cells. All of the donors resided in Nashville, Tennessee, and each was a Caucasian adult. This TCR was sampled from a man younger than 40 in good health. The chain recombines TRBV28 with TRBJ1-2; the D is unclear. What was sequenced was naive CD8+ T cells sorted from blood. The CDR3 DNA reads as TGTGCCAGCAGCCCCAGAATCGGCGCTTACTATGGCTACACCTTC. Translated, it gives CASSPRIGAYYGYTF.